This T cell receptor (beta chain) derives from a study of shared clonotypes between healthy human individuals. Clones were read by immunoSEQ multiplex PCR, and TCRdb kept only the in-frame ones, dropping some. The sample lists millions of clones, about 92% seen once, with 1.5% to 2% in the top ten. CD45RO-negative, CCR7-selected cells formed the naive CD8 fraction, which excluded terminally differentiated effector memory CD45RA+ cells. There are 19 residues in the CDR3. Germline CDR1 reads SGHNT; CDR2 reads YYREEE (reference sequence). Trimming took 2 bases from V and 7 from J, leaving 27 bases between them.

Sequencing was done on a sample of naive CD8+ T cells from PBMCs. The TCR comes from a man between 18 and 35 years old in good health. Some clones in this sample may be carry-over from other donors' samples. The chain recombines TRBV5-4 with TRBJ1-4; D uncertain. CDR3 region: CASSFTGPRNYPMGEKLFF. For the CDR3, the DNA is TGTGCCAGCAGCTTCACCGGGCCAAGAAACTATCCAATGGGTGAAAAACTGTTTTTT.